This TCR beta chain stems from a study of shared clonotypes between healthy human individuals. Study conclusions and caveats: Naive subsets usually exceeded memory subsets in estimated richness.

Per the original methods: ImmunoSEQ yielded junction-only sequences lacking quality scores, so filtering differed. Generated by immunoSEQ multiplex PCR, the TCRdb table keeps only in-frame clones and is missing some. V, J and clone size are those of that table, while D and trimming were read from the DNA. The sample records hundreds of thousands of clones, around 95% being singletons. Germline loops: CDR1 MNHEY, CDR2 SMNVEV (reference sequence). CDR3 size: 12 residues. Terminally differentiated effector memory CD45RA+ cells were excluded by CCR7 positive selection of CD45RO-negative cells. There were no recent acute infections or vaccinations among the donors, who were healthy HIV-negative adults. Worth noting for this clone: Antigen: not known.

The origin of this receptor is a woman between 25 and 40 years old in good health. The sequencing sample was made of naive CD8+ T cells sorted from blood. V usage is TRBV27 and J usage is TRBJ2-5, with D hard to call. The end of the DNA fits TRBJ2-7 better, so the J call may be wrong. The CDR3 sequence is CASSLLGYEQYF. CDR3 DNA sequence: TGTGCCAGCAGTTTGCTAGGCTACGAGCAGTACTTC.